Sequencing of this TCR beta chain was carried out in a study of beta chain features in type 1 diabetes. Study-wide results and caveats: The study notes PCR might favor shorter templates equally in patients and controls. Across all four CD4+ subsets, people with type 1 diabetes showed modestly shorter TCRB CDR3s.

Expressed TCRB transcripts were sequenced, since all the RNA that had been isolated was reverse transcribed. TCRdb's copy holds only in-frame clones and misses some; the assay was immunoSEQ multiplex PCR. The top ten clones hold 0.035% to 0.04% of a sample with more than 550,000 clones, over 13% of them seen once. Trimming took 0 bases from V and 13 from J, leaving 11 bases between them. Germline values: CDR1 SGHRS, CDR2 YFSETQ. The CDR3 contains 12 residues. This clone was counted only a few times. Its specificity is unknown. The receptor comes from a young man with type 1 diabetes. The specimen sequenced was naive CD4+ T cells from blood. The gene calls are TRBV5-1 and TRBJ2-1; D not resolved. In nucleotides, the CDR3 is TGCGCCAGCAGCTTGGACTTCCTCGACCAGTTCTTC. Protein product: CASSLDFLDQFF. The full variable domain, in which reference TRBV5-1 and TRBJ2-1 provide the parts outside the CDR3, is KAGVTQTPRYLIKTRGQQVTLSCSPISGHRSVSWYQQTPGQGLQFLFEYFSETQRNKGNFPGRFSGRQFSNSRSEMNVSTLELGDSALYLCASSLDFLDQFFGPGTRLTVL.